This T cell receptor beta chain was profiled in a study of blood T cell repertoires in COVID-19. Overall study context: COVID-19 samples, acute and convalescent, were from the United States, Italy and Spain.

In germline, CDR1 is KGHSH, CDR2 LQKENI. The CDR3 contains 15 residues. Between the trimmed V and J ends, which lost 1 base and 2 bases, there was a span of 8 bases. Sequencing was performed with immunoSEQ multiplex PCR; in TCRdb, only in-frame clones are kept and a portion is missing. The table has a few hundred thousand clones, 80% to 90% seen once. The chain recombines TRBV18 with TRBJ2-2; D remains ambiguous. Sequenced material: PBMCs or T cells enriched from blood (not recorded which). The sequence came from a woman in her 30s who had been exposed to COVID-19. This CDR3 reads CASSPRAVNTGELFF. The CDR3 nucleotides are TGTGCCAGCTCACCACGGGCAGTAAACACCGGGGAGCTGTTTTTT.